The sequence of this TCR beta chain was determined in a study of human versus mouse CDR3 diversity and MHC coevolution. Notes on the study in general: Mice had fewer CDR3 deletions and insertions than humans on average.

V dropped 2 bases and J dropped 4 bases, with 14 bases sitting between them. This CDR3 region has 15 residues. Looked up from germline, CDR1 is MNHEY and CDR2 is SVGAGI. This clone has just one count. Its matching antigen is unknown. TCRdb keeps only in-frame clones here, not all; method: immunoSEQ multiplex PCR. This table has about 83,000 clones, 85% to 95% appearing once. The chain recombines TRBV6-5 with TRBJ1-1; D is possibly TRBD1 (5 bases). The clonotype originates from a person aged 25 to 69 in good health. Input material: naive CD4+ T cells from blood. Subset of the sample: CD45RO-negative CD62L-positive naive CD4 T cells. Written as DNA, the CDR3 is TGTGCCAGCAGTTACGGGCAGGTGGGGGGCACTGAAGCTTTCTTT. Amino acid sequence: CASSYGQVGGTEAFF.